This T cell receptor beta chain is drawn from a study of blood T cell repertoires in COVID-19. Profiled with immunoSEQ multiplex PCR; TCRdb holds only in-frame clones, not every one. The table includes around 72,000 clones, roughly 86% detected once. The CDR3 totals 16 residues. Germline CDR1 is MNHEY and CDR2 is SVGEGT. Trimming left V 0 bases short and J 4 bases short, with 15 bases between. This sequence originates from a woman aged 50 to 60 with acute or convalescent COVID-19. Sequencing was carried out using peripheral blood. The gene calls are TRBV6-2 or TRBV6-3 and TRBJ1-1, with D possibly TRBD1 on 6 matching bases. The CDR3 DNA follows: TGTGCCAGCAGTTACTCGGCAGGGGAGCTCGCCACTGAAGCTTTCTTT. It yields the protein CASSYSAGELATEAFF.